Below, 20 T cell receptor beta chains from the same sample are listed, as sequenced in a study of PD-1 blockade in classical Hodgkin lymphoma (TCRdb year 2020). Reading the label with the study, this specimen's time point is: cycle 1 day 1 (C1D1), immediately before nivolumab initiation. All trial patients had relapsed after autologous stem cell transplantation, with cohorts A, B and C differing in prior brentuximab vedotin exposure. CD4+ T cells were purified from thawed PBMCs by magnetic negative selection with a Miltenyi CD4+ T cell isolation kit. Library preparation was by the immunoSEQ multiplex PCR assay. The table comes from immuneACCESS by way of TCRdb, which keeps in-frame sequences with V and J called. Part of the clones is missing from these tables; in studies checked, under half for an unresolved V gene and the rest for unknown reasons. The sample table holds 8,000 to 9,000 clones, of which around 81% were seen once. Of the sample, 9.5% to 13% is held by the ten largest clones.

Sequences were derived from CD4+ T cells from blood, sampled at baseline. The receptors shown here come from a human donor with classical Hodgkin lymphoma.

The CDR3 DNA is TGTGCCAGCAGCTCTAGCGGGAGTGATACGCAGTATTTT. It encodes CASSSSGSDTQYF. The chain couples TRBV7-9 to TRBJ2-3; 10 bases align to TRBD2. This CDR3 has 13 amino acids. After removal of 4 bases from V and 6 bases from J, the junction contained 1 base not matched to a gene. Germline CDR1 is SEHNR and CDR2 is FQNEAQ (reference sequence). Full variable domain (missing parts from reference TRBV7-9 and TRBJ2-3): DTGVSQNPRHKITKRGQNVTFRCDPISEHNRLYWYRQTLGQGPEFLTYFQNEAQLEKSRLLSDRFSAERPKGSFSTLEIQRTEQGDSAMYLCASSSSGSDTQYFGPGTRLTVL.

This chain joins TRBV2 and TRBJ2-7; 11 bases map to TRBD2. Germline CDR1 reads SNHLY; CDR2 reads FYNNEI. The length of the CDR3 is 14 residues. With 5 bases clipped from V and 6 bases from J, the junction kept 6 bases outside the gene matches. This chain's CDR3 is CASSPTSGIGEQYF. CDR3 bases: TGTGCCAGCAGTCCGACTAGCGGGATAGGCGAGCAGTACTTC.

This clone was counted once. The rearrangement uses TRBV6-1 and TRBJ2-7; possibly TRBD1 for D (5 bases). This CDR3 comprises 13 residues. Germline lookup yields CDR1 MNHNS and CDR2 SASEGT. Trimming left V 6 bases short and J 2 bases short, with 11 bases between. The CDR3 is CASRRREPYEQYF. DNA for the CDR3: TGTGCCAGCAGGCGCAGGGAACCCTACGAGCAGTACTTC.

The CDR3 is CATSLPEGRNLQKLFF. CDR3 nucleotides: TGTGCCACCAGCCTCCCGGAGGGCAGGAACTTACAAAAACTGTTTTTT. V usage is TRBV15 and J usage is TRBJ1-4, with D hard to call. The V end lost 5 bases, the J end lost 9 bases, and 22 bases lay between the germline ends. CDR1 LNHNV and CDR2 YYDKDF come from the germline V gene (reference sequence). This CDR3 comprises 16 residues.

V gene TRBV5-1 combines with J gene TRBJ1-1; D unresolved. The germline CDR1 and CDR2 sequences are SGHRS and YFSETQ. This CDR3 has 14 residues. V was cut by 1 base and J by 3 bases, with 10 bases left in between. CDR3 amino acids: CASSLRSRDTEAFF. The CDR3 nucleotides are TGCGCCAGCAGCTTGCGCTCGCGGGACACTGAAGCTTTCTTT.

The V gene is TRBV10-3, the J gene TRBJ1-5; the match to TRBD1 covers 9 bases. The CDR3 loop spans 14 amino acids. Germline-derived CDR1 and CDR2 are ENHRY and SYGVKD. J gave up 5 bases and V 5 bases, and 4 bases lay outside the gene matches. The CDR3: CAISKTGGDQPQHF. For the CDR3, the DNA is TGTGCCATCAGTAAGACAGGGGGGGATCAGCCCCAGCATTTT.

The rearrangement joins TRBV19 to TRBJ2-5; TRBD2 is a possible D gene (6 bases). The CDR3 has 13 amino acids. The germline gives CDR1 LNHDA, CDR2 SQIVND (reference sequence). V lost 5 bases and J 4 bases, leaving 11 bases between the germline ends. The CDR3 spells CASSETRGETQYF. The CDR3 nucleotides are TGTGCCAGTAGTGAGACTAGGGGAGAGACCCAGTACTTC.

The chain couples TRBV28 to TRBJ1-5; the match to TRBD1 covers 9 bases. Unmatched junction bases numbered 8, after V lost 9 bases and J lost 5 bases. This CDR3 is 14 amino acids long. Per the germline V gene, CDR1 is MDHEN and CDR2 is SYDVKM. This CDR3 is CASSGTGYYQPQHF. CDR3 bases: TGTGCCAGTTCCGGGACAGGGTATTATCAGCCCCAGCATTTT.

This chain connects TRBV7-2 to TRBJ1-1; D is undetermined. Germline values: CDR1 SGHTA, CDR2 FQGNSA. Trimming left V 1 base short and J 11 bases short, with 14 bases between. The CDR3 covers 13 residues. This CDR3 reads CASSLGLSLRAFF. The DNA of the CDR3 is TGTGCCAGCAGCTTAGGGCTAAGCCTCAGGGCTTTCTTT.

The chain combines TRBV6-1 with TRBJ2-7; TRBD1 aligns across 7 bases. The CDR3 loop spans 15 amino acids. J gave up 7 bases and V 2 bases, and 11 bases lay outside the gene matches. Germline V gene lookup returns CDR1 MNHNS and CDR2 SASEGT. CDR3 in amino acids: CASSEKSRGRGEQYF. DNA for the CDR3: TGTGCCAGCAGTGAAAAGTCGAGGGGGCGAGGTGAGCAGTACTTC.

J is TRBJ2-5 and V is TRBV23-1; the D gene could be TRBD1 or TRBD2 (6 bases each). TRBV23-1 is flagged as an ORF with uncertain function. This CDR3 is 19 amino acids long. V was cut by 0 bases and J by 0 bases, with 20 bases left in between. CDR3 residues: CASSQSDRTTGQYQETQYF. CDR3 nucleotide sequence: TGCGCCAGCAGTCAATCAGACAGGACTACCGGACAGTACCAAGAGACCCAGTACTTC.

The DNA for the CDR3 is TGCAGCGTTGACGCGGGTACGCAGTATTTT. Amino acid sequence: CSVDAGTQYF. The chain is built from TRBV29-1 and TRBJ2-3; tentatively, D is TRBD2 (5 bases). V was pared by 3 bases and J by 8 bases, with 6 bases between. Per germline, CDR1 SQVTM and CDR2 ANQGSEA. CDR3 length equals 10 residues.

This clone was recorded only once. This sequence joins TRBV7-9 and TRBJ2-2; 7 bases are a match to TRBD2. After removal of 2 bases from V and 3 bases from J, the junction contained 6 bases not matched to a gene. The CDR3 contains 16 residues. The germline V gene encodes CDR1 SEHNR and CDR2 FQNEAQ (reference sequence). The CDR3 loop is CASSLSWREHTGELFF. DNA of the CDR3: TGTGCCAGCAGCTTATCTTGGCGGGAGCACACCGGGGAGCTGTTTTTT.

The chain uses TRBV7-8 and TRBJ2-3, with D unresolved. The ends were cut back, 5 bases at V and 7 bases at J, with 13 bases in the middle. Per germline, CDR1 SGHVS and CDR2 FQNEAQ. The length of the CDR3 is 13 residues. The CDR3 protein is CASSLGLGYTQYF. For the CDR3, the DNA is TGTGCCAGCAGCCTTGGCCTAGGTTATACGCAGTATTTT. Looking up the rest from reference TRBV7-8 and TRBJ2-3 gives the full variable domain: GAGVSQSPRYKVAKRGQDVALRCDPISGHVSLFWYQQALGQGPEFLTYFQNEAQLDKSGLPSDRFFAERPEGSVSTLKIQRTQQEDSAVYLCASSLGLGYTQYFGPGTRLTVL.

This clone was detected only a few times. This rearrangement joins TRBV6-1 to TRBJ1-3, with a possible D match to TRBD1 (6 bases). This CDR3 region has 15 residues. Trimming shortened V by 4 bases and J by 4 bases, and 14 bases separated the two germline ends. Looked up from germline, CDR1 is MNHNS and CDR2 is SASEGT. The CDR3 DNA sequence: TGTGCCAGCAGTGTTACAGGGACCTCCGGAAACACCATATATTTT. Its translation is CASSVTGTSGNTIYF.

The gene calls are TRBV28 and TRBJ1-1; 9 bases align to TRBD1. The CDR3 length is 15 residues. Germline CDR1 MDHEN, CDR2 SYDVKM. The J segment lost 4 bases and the V segment lost 6 bases, leaving 9 bases of the junction unmatched. CDR3 loop: CASSSFMGQGTEAFF. The CDR3 coding sequence is TGTGCCAGCAGCTCTTTTATGGGACAGGGCACTGAAGCTTTCTTT. The whole variable domain, filled in from reference TRBV28 and TRBJ1-1, reads DVKVTQSSRYLVKRTGEKVFLECVQDMDHENMFWYRQDPGLGLRLIYFSYDVKMKEKGDIPEGYSVSREKKERFSLILESASTNQTSMYLCASSSFMGQGTEAFFGQGTRLTVV.

The chain employs TRBV5-5 and TRBJ2-2; D remains ambiguous. V was trimmed by 4 bases and J by 17 bases, leaving 18 bases between them. Germline CDR1 is SGHKS and CDR2 is YYEKEE (reference sequence). This CDR3 is built from 12 residues. The CDR3 here is CASSQSMAIPFF. For the CDR3, the DNA is TGTGCCAGCAGCCAATCGATGGCTATTCCCTTTTTT. The full variable domain, its missing parts supplied by reference TRBV5-5 and TRBJ2-2, is DAGVTQSPTHLIKTRGQQVTLRCSPISGHKSVSWYQQVLGQGPQFIFQYYEKEERGRGNFPDRFSARQFPNYSSELNVNALLLGDSALYLCASSQSMAIPFFGEGSRLTVL.

The chain has TRBV18 and TRBJ2-7; TRBD2 matches at 9 bases. This CDR3 spans 15 amino acids. Germline-derived CDR1 and CDR2 are KGHSH and LQKENI. The V and J ends lost 2 bases and 5 bases, in that order; junction bases with no gene match: 7. The CDR3 coding sequence is TGTGCCAGCTCACCAAGAGCTAGCGGGACGGACGAGCAGTACTTC. It translates to CASSPRASGTDEQYF.

The chain couples TRBV7-6 to TRBJ2-5, with 9 bases aligning to TRBD1. Germline V gives CDR1 SGHVS, CDR2 FNYEAQ. This CDR3 spans 15 amino acids. V was clipped by 5 bases and J by 4 bases; unmatched bases: 8. CDR3 sequence: CASSMPTGGGETQYF. The CDR3 bases are TGTGCCAGCAGCATGCCGACAGGGGGAGGAGAGACCCAGTACTTC.

V usage is TRBV28 and J usage is TRBJ1-1, with 8 bases that match TRBD1. The ends lost 6 bases at V and 6 bases at J; junction bases unmatched: 9. CDR1 is MDHEN, CDR2 SYDVKM, per germline. The CDR3 spans 14 residues. Here the CDR3 reads CASREGQGKSEAFF. CDR3 in DNA: TGTGCCAGCAGGGAAGGACAGGGCAAGTCTGAAGCTTTCTTT.